This TCR beta chain appears in the sequencing data of a study of CD8 T cells in ankylosing spondylitis. Study-wide points: A subset of motif variants has previously been described in the synovial fluid and blood of reactive arthritis.

As regards this clonotype: The antigen is undetermined.

TCRdb re-called the 5' RACE reads with MiXCR, one entry per CDR3 protein. The sample has some 130,000 distinct CDR3 sequences, about an eighth seen once. This receptor was taken from a female donor with ankylosing spondylitis or in good health (not recorded which). The sample taken for sequencing was blood, either unsorted or a sorted T cell fraction (not recorded which).

CDR3 loop: CASTLFFGQNPYGYTF. In DNA form, the CDR3 reads TGTGCCAGCACCCTTTTCTTCGGACAGAATCCATATGGCTACACCTTC. The chain is built from TRBV21-1 and TRBJ1-2; the table calls TRBD1, which could not be checked here. TRBV21-1 is assigned pseudogene status. This CDR3 is 16 amino acids long.